This TCR beta chain was recorded in a study of CXCR3-negative and CXCR3-positive naive CD8 T cells. Study outcomes and limitations: TRB CDR3 properties indicated TCR strength, while surface CD5 was similar across naive subsets.

The CDR3 contains 12 residues. Germline V gene sequence: CDR1 SQVTM, CDR2 ANQGSEA. Cells classed as naive CD8+ T cells were CD45RO-CCR7+CD27+CD95-. Comment on this clonotype: Its antigen is not known.

The libraries of TRB cDNA were prepared using 5' RACE with UMI labels. TCRdb reprocessed the 5' RACE reads, keeping one entry per CDR3 protein, no DNA. The table counts some 130,000 distinct CDR3 sequences; 0.25% to 0.35% lies in the top ten. Sequencing input: naive CXCR3- CD8+ T cells from blood. Subset reported: CD45RO-CCR7+CD27+CD95- naive CD8+ T cells lacking CXCR3 (TNR3-). This clonotype was obtained from a human donor in good health. Some clones in this sample may be carry-over from other donors' samples. The rearrangement uses TRBV29-1 and TRBJ1-2; TCRdb names TRBD1, which stays unverified in the absence of DNA. CDR3 protein: CSVVGQDYGYTF.